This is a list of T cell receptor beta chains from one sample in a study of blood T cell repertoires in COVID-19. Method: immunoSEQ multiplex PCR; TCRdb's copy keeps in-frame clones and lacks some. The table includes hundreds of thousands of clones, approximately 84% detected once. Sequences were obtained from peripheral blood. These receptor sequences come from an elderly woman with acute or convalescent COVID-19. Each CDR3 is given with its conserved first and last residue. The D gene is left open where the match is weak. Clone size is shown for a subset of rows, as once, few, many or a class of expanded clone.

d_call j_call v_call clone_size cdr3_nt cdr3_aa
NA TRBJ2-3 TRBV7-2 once TGTGCCAGCAGCTTATGGTCCCGGGGGGCCGGAGATACGCAGTATTTT CASSLWSRGAGDTQYF
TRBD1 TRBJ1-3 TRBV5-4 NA TGTGCCAGCAGCAAGGACAGGGGGCTCTCTGGAAACACCATATATTTT CASSKDRGLSGNTIYF
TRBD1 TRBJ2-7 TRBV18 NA TGTGCCAGCTCACGCGCGGGACAGGGGGCGGCTGCCTACGAGCAGTACTTC CASSRAGQGAAAYEQYF
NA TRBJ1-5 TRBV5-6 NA TGTGCCAGCAGCTCTCGGGGGTATAGAGGCAATCAGCCCCAGCATTTT CASSSRGYRGNQPQHF
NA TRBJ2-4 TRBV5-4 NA TGTGCCAGCAGCTTGGGCGGGGACCTAAACATTCAGTACTTC CASSLGGDLNIQYF
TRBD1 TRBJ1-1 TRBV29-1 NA TGCAGCGTTGAAGACCCCGGACAGGGCGTTGGTGGGAAAACTGAAGCTTTCTTT CSVEDPGQGVGGKTEAFF
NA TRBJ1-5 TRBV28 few TGTGCCAGCAGTTCCCACAGGGTAAACGCTCATCAGCCCCAGCATTTT CASSSHRVNAHQPQHF
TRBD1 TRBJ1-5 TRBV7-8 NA TGTGCCAGCAGCTTGTCCCGGGACAGGGGCAATCAGCCCCAGCATTTT CASSLSRDRGNQPQHF
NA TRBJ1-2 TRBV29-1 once TGCAGCGTTGGACAGACCTATGGCTACACCTTC CSVGQTYGYTF
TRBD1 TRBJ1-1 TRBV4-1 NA TGCGCCAGCAGCCAAGCAGGGGGAGTAACTGAAGCTTTCTTT CASSQAGGVTEAFF
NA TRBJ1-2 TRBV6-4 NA TGTGCCAGCAGTGACCCCGCAGGGTACCCCAACTATGGCTACACCTTC CASSDPAGYPNYGYTF
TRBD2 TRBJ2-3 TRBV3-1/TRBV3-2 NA TGTGCCAGCAGCCCCCGACTAGCGGGAGGGCAGTATTTT CASSPRLAGGQYF
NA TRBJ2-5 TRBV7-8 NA TGTGCCAGCAGCTCCAGCGGAGAGACCCAGTACTTC CASSSSGETQYF
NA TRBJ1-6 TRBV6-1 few TGTGCCAGCAGTGAAGTGGGCAGACCTAATTCACCCCTCCACTTT CASSEVGRPNSPLHF
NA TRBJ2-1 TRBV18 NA TGTGCCAGCTCACACATCCCCCCGGGCAATGAGCAGTTCTTC CASSHIPPGNEQFF
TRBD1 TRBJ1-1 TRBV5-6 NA TGTGCCAGCAGCATCGGGACAGGGGGGAAAGCTTTCTTT CASSIGTGGKAFF
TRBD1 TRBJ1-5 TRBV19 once TGTGCCAGTAGTCCCACGGACAGGGGGCGCGGCAATCAGCCCCAGCATTTT CASSPTDRGRGNQPQHF
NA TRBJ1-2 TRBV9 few TGTGCCAGCAGCGTAGCGGCGACAGGCTATAACTATGGCTACACCTTC CASSVAATGYNYGYTF
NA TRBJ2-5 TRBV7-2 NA TGTGCCAGCAGCATCGGAATAGCGGACCAAGAGACCCAGTACTTC CASSIGIADQETQYF
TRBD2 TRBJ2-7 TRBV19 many TGTGCCAGTAGTATCAGGGGCCCTAGCGGGAGTTCTGAAGGGATAACCTACGAGCAGTACTTC CASSIRGPSGSSEGITYEQYF
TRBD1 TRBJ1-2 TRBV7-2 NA TGTGCCAGCAGCTTAGCGATATCAGGGGGAACCTATGGCTACACCTTC CASSLAISGGTYGYTF
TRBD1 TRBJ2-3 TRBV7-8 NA TGTGCCAGCAGCCAAAGGACAGGGCGCACAGATACGCAGTATTTT CASSQRTGRTDTQYF
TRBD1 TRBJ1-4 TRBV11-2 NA TGTGCCAGCAGCCCGGGACAGATTGAAAAACTGTTTTTT CASSPGQIEKLFF
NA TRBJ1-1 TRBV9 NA TGTGCCAGCAGCGTAGGCCAGAGCCTACGGTCAGGCCGTACTGAAGCTTTCTTT CASSVGQSLRSGRTEAFF
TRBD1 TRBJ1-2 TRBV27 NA TGTGCCAGCAGTTTTCGGCAGGGGGCGCGGATCTATGGCTACACCTTC CASSFRQGARIYGYTF
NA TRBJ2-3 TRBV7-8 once TGTGCCAGCAGTCCTCCGAGCCTACCTCGTCAGTATTTT CASSPPSLPRQYF
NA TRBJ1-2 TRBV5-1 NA TGCGCCAGCAGCTTGGGAACCCAGAACTATGGCTACACCTTC CASSLGTQNYGYTF
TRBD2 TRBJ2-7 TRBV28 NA TGTGCCAGCAGAACCCCCCGGGGGGGTTACTCCTACGAGCAGTACTTC CASRTPRGGYSYEQYF
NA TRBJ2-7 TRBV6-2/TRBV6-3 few TGTGCCAGCAGTTACCCCCTCGGCAGGATCTACGAGCAGTACTTC CASSYPLGRIYEQYF
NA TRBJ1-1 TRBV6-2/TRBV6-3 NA TGTGCCAGCAGCCCCACAGAGAACACTGAAGCTTTCTTT CASSPTENTEAFF
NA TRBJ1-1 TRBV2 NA TGTGCCAGCAGTGGGTCGAGGCGGCCCGGGGCTTTCTTT CASSGSRRPGAFF
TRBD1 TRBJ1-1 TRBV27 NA TGTGCCAGCAGTTCCTACGGGACAGGCCTCTTTATGAACACTGAAGCTTTCTTT CASSSYGTGLFMNTEAFF
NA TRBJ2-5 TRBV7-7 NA TGTGCTAGCAGCTTAGCAGCTACCCAAGAGACCCAGTACTTC CASSLAATQETQYF
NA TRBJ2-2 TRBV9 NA TGTGCCAGCAGCGTGGCCAGCAGGGATCACGGGGAGCTGTTTTTT CASSVASRDHGELFF
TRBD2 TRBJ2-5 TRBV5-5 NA TGTGCCAGCAGCACTAGCGGGAGGGCCTTGGAGACCCAGTACTTC CASSTSGRALETQYF
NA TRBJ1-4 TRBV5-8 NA TGTGCCAGCAGCTCAGGGTACATTAATGAAAAACTGTTTTTT CASSSGYINEKLFF
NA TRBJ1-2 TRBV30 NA TGTGCCTGGACCAAACTGCGGTGGTATGGCTACACCTTC CAWTKLRWYGYTF
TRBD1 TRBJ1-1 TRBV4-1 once TGCGCCAGCAGCCAAGAGAGGGGGACAGGGTGGAACACTGAAGCTTTCTTT CASSQERGTGWNTEAFF
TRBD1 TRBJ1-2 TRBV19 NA TGTGCCAGTAGTATTGGGACAGGGAACTATGGCTACACCTTC CASSIGTGNYGYTF
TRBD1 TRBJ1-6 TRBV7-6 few TGTGCCAGCAGCTCCGGGACAGCGCGCAATAATTCACCCCTCCACTTT CASSSGTARNNSPLHF
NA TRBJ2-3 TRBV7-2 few TGTGCCAGCAGCTCCCTCCGTAGTCAAGATACGCAGTATTTT CASSSLRSQDTQYF
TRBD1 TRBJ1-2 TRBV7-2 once TGTGCCAGCAGCTTAGAACCGGGACAGGGGGGCTACACCTTC CASSLEPGQGGYTF